This T cell receptor beta chain comes out of a study of T cells in Graves' hyperthyroidism and ophthalmopathy. Those patients with uncontrolled infection, other autoimmune disease, pregnancy or lactation were excluded. The J segment lost 12 bases and the V segment lost 2 bases, leaving 7 bases of the junction unmatched. CDR3 size: 15 residues. The germline V gene encodes CDR1 MNHNS and CDR2 SASEGT. RNA transcripts served as the template for amplifying TCR beta CDR3 regions. The HTBI set primed first-round TCR CDR3 RT-PCR. TCRdb recomputed calls from the multiplex PCR reads with MiXCR, one row per CDR3 protein. This sample has approximately 640,000 distinct CDR3 sequences; 15% to 20% occur once, and the top ten carry approximately 3.8%.

V and J are TRBV6-1 and TRBJ2-1, with 13 bases matching TRBD2. This TCR derives from a woman in her 30s with Graves' hyperthyroidism. Sequenced: blood. The CDR3 loop reads CASSEWTSGRQGQFF. The CDR3 bases are TGTGCCAGCAGTGAATGGACTAGCGGGAGACAGGGGCAGTTCTTC.